The 15 T cell receptor beta chains below were found in one sample sequenced in a study of blood T cell repertoires in COVID-19. Some clones are missing from TCRdb's copy, which holds only in-frame ones; the method was immunoSEQ multiplex PCR. The sample shows approximately 120,000 clones, less than 90% of them seen only once. The material sequenced was peripheral blood. Receptor source: an older man with active or convalescent COVID-19.

The chain combines TRBV7-9 with TRBJ2-2; TRBD2 agrees at 7 bases. V gave up 5 bases and J gave up 2 bases; unmatched junction bases: 2. In germline, CDR1 is SEHNR, CDR2 FQNEAQ (reference sequence). This CDR3 contains 14 residues. The CDR3: CASSQRENTGELFF. The CDR3 coding sequence is TGTGCCAGCAGCCAGCGGGAAAACACCGGGGAGCTGTTTTTT.

This clone is a singleton in its sample. The chain employs TRBV2 and TRBJ1-2, with 9 bases matching TRBD1. This CDR3 region has 17 residues. V shed 3 bases and J 6 bases; nucleotides not matched to a gene: 14. The germline V gene has CDR1 SNHLY and CDR2 FYNNEI. This chain's CDR3 is CASSEFLRGQGLNGYTF. DNA of the CDR3: TGTGCCAGCAGTGAGTTCCTTCGCGGACAGGGGCTAAATGGCTACACCTTC.

The chain recombines TRBV12-3 or TRBV12-4 with TRBJ1-1; maybe TRBD1 (5 bases). The CDR3 totals 11 residues. V lost 3 bases and J lost 7, with 6 bases in between. CDR3 sequence (DNA): TGTGCCAGCAGTTTCGGGGGTGAAGCTTTCTTT. It specifies CASSFGGEAFF.

The CDR3 nucleotides read TGTGCCAGCAGTTGGAGTGGAGAAAAACTGTTTTTT. Protein sequence: CASSWSGEKLFF. The rearrangement links TRBV12-3 or TRBV12-4 to TRBJ1-4; D call uncertain. This CDR3 has 12 amino acids. Trimming stripped 4 bases from V and 8 bases from J, with 8 bases between.

This CDR3 reads CASSRTGHEAFF. DNA of the CDR3: TGTGCCAGCTCCCGGACAGGCCATGAAGCTTTCTTT. The chain links TRBV18 to TRBJ1-1; 7 bases are a match to TRBD1. In germline, CDR1 is KGHSH, CDR2 LQKENI. CDR3 length: 12 residues. V shed 6 bases, J shed 7 bases, and the junction held 5 bases outside the gene matches. Using reference TRBV18 and TRBJ1-1 for the parts outside the CDR3, the full variable domain is NAGVMQNPRHLVRRRGQEARLRCSPMKGHSHVYWYRQLPEEGLKFMVYLQKENIIDESGMPKERFSAEFPKEGPSILRIQQVVRGDSAAYFCASSRTGHEAFFGQGTRLTVV.

The sample holds one count of this clone. The rearrangement links TRBV28 to TRBJ1-3, with D perhaps TRBD1 (6 bases). Trimming took 6 bases from V and 0 from J, leaving 15 bases between them. The CDR3 has 16 amino acids. CDR1 MDHEN and CDR2 SYDVKM come from the germline V gene. CDR3 residues: CASSFPRTASGNTIYF. The CDR3 DNA reads as TGTGCCAGCAGCTTCCCGAGGACAGCCTCTGGAAACACCATATATTTT.

The rearrangement links TRBV19 to TRBJ1-2; the D is unclear. Trimming pared 6 bases from V and 2 bases from J, leaving 13 bases between. The CDR3 has 14 residues. The germline gives CDR1 LNHDA, CDR2 SQIVND (reference sequence). The CDR3 DNA follows: TGTGCCAGTAGCTCCCCCCTGAGGAACTATGGCTACACCTTC. Residues: CASSSPLRNYGYTF.

The chain combines TRBV2 with TRBJ1-2, with TRBD1 matching 7 bases. The germline V gene has CDR1 SNHLY and CDR2 FYNNEI. There are 15 residues in the CDR3. V dropped 0 bases and J dropped 8; count of bases not matched to a gene: 9. In nucleotides, the CDR3 is TGTGCCAGCAGTGAAGCCGTCAGGGGGAGGTGGGGCTACACCTTC. Amino acid sequence: CASSEAVRGRWGYTF.

The chain has TRBV2 and TRBJ2-5, with D unclear. The V gene's germline CDR1 is SNHLY and CDR2 FYNNEI. CDR3 size: 12 residues. V shed 6 bases and J shed 0 bases, with 5 bases lying between them. In nucleotides, the CDR3 is TGTGCCAGCAGACAAAACCAAGAGACCCAGTACTTC. This gives the protein CASRQNQETQYF.

The chain has TRBV7-8 and TRBJ1-1; D is possibly TRBD1 (5 bases). Trimming took off 5 bases at V and 5 bases at J, with 15 bases between the two ends. The CDR3 has 14 amino acids. CDR1 and CDR2 from the germline V gene are SGHVS and FQNEAQ. CDR3 amino acids: CASSRPGGGTEAFF. Here the CDR3 DNA reads TGTGCCAGCAGCCGTCCTGGGGGGGGAACTGAAGCTTTCTTT.

V gene TRBV6-1 combines with J gene TRBJ2-7, with D possibly being TRBD2 (6 bases). Germline V gives CDR1 MNHNS, CDR2 SASEGT. V lost 1 base and J lost 6, with 13 bases in between. CDR3 length equals 14 residues. This chain's CDR3 is CASSEGGVLGEQYF. CDR3 DNA: TGTGCCAGCAGTGAAGGGGGGGTACTGGGCGAGCAGTACTTC.

This rearrangement joins TRBV6-5 to TRBJ2-1; 10 bases are a match to TRBD1. The CDR3 contains 15 residues. V trimming: 5 bases; J trimming: 8 bases; junction bases outside the gene matches: 9. Germline V gives CDR1 MNHEY, CDR2 SVGAGI. This chain's CDR3 is CASSKIQTGGDEQFF. CDR3 in DNA: TGTGCCAGCAGTAAAATACAGACAGGGGGCGATGAGCAGTTCTTC.

V and J are TRBV7-2 and TRBJ2-3; a weak D match, TRBD2 (5 bases). There are 15 residues in the CDR3. The V and J ends lost 5 bases and 6 bases respectively, with 18 bases between them. From germline, CDR1 is SGHTA and CDR2 FQGNSA. The CDR3 nucleotides read TGTGCCAGCAGCCCCCCTCTGGGAGATATGGATACGCAGTATTTT. This gives the protein CASSPPLGDMDTQYF. Based on the CDR3 plus reference TRBV7-2 and TRBJ2-3, the full variable domain is GAGVSQSPSNKVTEKGKDVELRCDPISGHTALYWYRQSLGQGLEFLIYFQGNSAPDKSGLPSDRFSAERTGGSVSTLTIQRTQQEDSAVYLCASSPPLGDMDTQYFGPGTRLTVL.

V is TRBV4-2 and J is TRBJ2-7; D perhaps matches TRBD1 (6 bases). From germline, CDR1 is LGHNA and CDR2 YNFKEQ. Trimming took 0 bases from V and 5 from J, leaving 11 bases between them. The CDR3 extends over 14 amino acids. CDR3 in DNA: TGTGCCAGCAGCCAAGATTACAGGGCGGACGAGCAGTACTTC. Encoded protein: CASSQDYRADEQYF.

This clone has more than one count but fewer than ten. The chain is built from TRBV7-2 and TRBJ2-2; 7 bases match TRBD2. Germline loops: CDR1 SGHTA, CDR2 FQGNSA. This CDR3 spans 16 amino acids. V lost 2 bases, J lost 5 bases, and 8 bases stayed unmatched. CDR3: CASSLRAGVNTGELFF. Written as DNA, the CDR3 is TGTGCCAGCAGCTTACGGGCGGGAGTGAATACCGGGGAGCTGTTTTTT.